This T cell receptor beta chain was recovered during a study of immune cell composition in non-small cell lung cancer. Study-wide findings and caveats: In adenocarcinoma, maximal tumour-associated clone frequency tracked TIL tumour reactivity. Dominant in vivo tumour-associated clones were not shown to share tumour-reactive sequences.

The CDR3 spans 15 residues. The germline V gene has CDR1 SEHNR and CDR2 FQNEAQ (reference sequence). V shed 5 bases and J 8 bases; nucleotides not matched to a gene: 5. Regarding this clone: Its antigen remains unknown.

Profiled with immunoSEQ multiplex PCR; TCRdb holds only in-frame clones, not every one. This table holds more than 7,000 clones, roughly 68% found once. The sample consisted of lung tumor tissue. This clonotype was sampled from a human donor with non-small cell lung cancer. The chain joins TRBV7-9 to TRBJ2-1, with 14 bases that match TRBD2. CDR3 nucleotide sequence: TGTGCCAGCAGCGTGGGGACTAGCGGGGGTGATGAGCAGTTCTTC. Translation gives CASSVGTSGGDEQFF.